This T cell receptor (beta chain) was recovered during a study of identical twins. A universal primer site was added by template switching, and unique molecular identifiers were carried by the cDNA. TCRdb passed the 5' RACE reads through MiXCR, listing each CDR3 protein once. The table shows some 1,700,000 distinct CDR3 sequences, with around 29% occurring only once. The receptor was derived from a newborn girl in good health. Sequencing was done on a sample of cord blood.

CDR3 nucleotides: TGTGCCAGCAGTGACTCGGACAGCTCCTATAATTCACCCCTCCACTTT. Translated: CASSDSDSSYNSPLHF. The chain joins TRBV6-4 to TRBJ1-6; D perhaps matches TRBD1 (6 bases). Germline CDR1 MRHNA, CDR2 SNTAGT. V lost 0 bases to trimming and J lost 0 bases, with 6 bases between them. CDR3 length: 16 residues.